This T cell receptor (beta chain) is from a study of cytomegalovirus exposure and HLA in healthy donors. This clone appeared a few times. The PCR made use of 60 Vbeta and 13 Jbeta primers. The protocol was immunoSEQ multiplex PCR, while the TCRdb copy is restricted to in-frame clones and leaves out a portion. The repertoire holds 130,000 or so clones, with more than 60% as singletons. The germline CDR1 and CDR2 sequences are SQVTM and ANQGSEA. V dropped 6 bases and J dropped 5 bases, with 16 bases sitting between them. The CDR3 totals 13 residues. Sequencing was performed on PBMCs. The chain links TRBV29-1 to TRBJ2-5; perhaps TRBD1 as D (6 bases). This TCR was recovered from a woman aged 18-29 years in good health and CMV-seronegative. In DNA form, the CDR3 reads TGCAGCGTACTCCAGGGGAATCGGGAGACCCAGTACTTC. Translation gives CSVLQGNRETQYF.